This T cell receptor beta chain was profiled in a study of CXCR3-negative and CXCR3-positive naive CD8 T cells. Whole-study context: Roughly 140 million TRB reads were obtained in total, which works out to about 1.5 +/- 0.3 million per library.

Findings and caveats of the study: Whereas memory cells differed, naive CXCR3-negative and CXCR3-positive cells shared similar TRBV-TRBJ usage.

UMI labels and 5' RACE were used to prepare the TRB cDNA libraries. For each CDR3 protein, TCRdb gives one entry from its re-call of the 5' RACE reads, without DNA. Recorded for this sample: roughly 45,000 distinct CDR3 sequences. Triplicate approximately 300,000-cell sorts were made of each CD8+ T cell subset. Naive CD8+ T cells had a CD45RO-CCR7+CD27+CD95- phenotype. On this clonotype: Its antigen is not known.

This CDR3 comprises 15 residues. Material: naive CXCR3- CD8+ T cells from blood. Documented subset: CD45RO-CCR7+CD27+CD95- naive CD8+ T cells lacking CXCR3 (TNR3-). The sequence was collected from a human donor in good health. Some clones in this sample may be carry-over from other donors' samples. The genes are TRBV12-3 or TRBV12-4 and TRBJ2-1. The CDR3 is CASITTSIASNEQFF.